This is a list of T cell receptor beta chains from one sample in a study of CD8 T cells in ankylosing spondylitis. TCRdb called the 5' RACE reads again in MiXCR, with one record for every CDR3 protein. This table has approximately 260,000 distinct CDR3 sequences, 8% to 9.5% appearing once. Sample: blood, either unsorted or a sorted T cell fraction (not recorded which). Receptors originate from a male donor with ankylosing spondylitis or in good health (not recorded which). Each CDR3 is given with its conserved first and last residue. A D gene is named only where the DNA matches it firmly. Clone size is not always given. Where it is, it says once, few, many or a class for expanded clones.

TRBV6-5	TRBD1	many	TRBJ2-1	16	CASSYEGGAGVHEQFF	TGTGCCAGCAGTTACGAAGGGGGCGCCGGTGTCCATGAGCAGTTCTTC
TRBV5-1	.	many	TRBJ1-4	14	CASSLMTRDEKLFF	TGCGCCAGCAGCTTGATGACCCGGGATGAAAAACTGTTTTTT
TRBV5-1	.	many	TRBJ1-1	14	CASSLRQEPSEAFF	TGCGCCAGCAGCTTGAGACAGGAACCATCTGAAGCTTTCTTT
TRBV12-3/TRBV12-4	.	many	TRBJ2-2	16	CASMTTPTTLGGELFF	TGTGCCAGTATGACGACACCTACAACCCTCGGCGGGGAGCTGTTTTTT
TRBV7-2	.	many	TRBJ2-3	15	CASSAWDRSTDTQYF	TGTGCCAGCAGTGCCTGGGACCGCAGCACAGATACGCAGTATTTT
TRBV29-1	TRBD1	once	TRBJ1-1	14	CSVVQGIMNTEAFF	TGCAGCGTAGTACAGGGGATTATGAACACTGAAGCTTTCTTT
TRBV12-3/TRBV12-4	.	many	TRBJ2-1	15	CASTLTAATYNEQFF	TGTGCCAGCACGTTAACAGCGGCTACCTACAATGAGCAGTTCTTC
TRBV7-3	TRBD2	few	TRBJ2-3	15	CASQAGAASTDTQYF	TGTGCCAGCCAAGCGGGGGCAGCTAGCACAGATACGCAGTATTTT
TRBV5-1	TRBD2	many	TRBJ2-3	14	CASSKTSGTDTQYF	TGCGCCAGCAGCAAGACTAGCGGGACAGATACGCAGTATTTT
TRBV18	TRBD2	.	TRBJ2-7	16	CASSPGTSGRLDEQYF	TGTGCCAGCTCACCAGGGACTAGCGGGAGGCTCGACGAGCAGTACTTC
TRBV7-2	.	many	TRBJ2-4	15	CASSQYGGAKNIQYF	TGTGCCAGCAGCCAATACGGGGGTGCCAAAAACATTCAGTACTTC
TRBV7-3	TRBD2	few	TRBJ2-1	15	CASSPTSVSYNEQFF	TGTGCCAGCAGCCCGACTAGCGTCTCCTACAATGAGCAGTTCTTC
TRBV7-8	TRBD1	many	TRBJ1-1	14	CASSFDRGNTEAFF	TGTGCCAGCAGCTTTGACAGGGGGAACACTGAAGCTTTCTTT